The T cell receptor beta chain described here comes from a study of blood T cell repertoires in COVID-19. Study-wide background: The origin of the acute and convalescent COVID-19 samples was the United States, Italy and Spain. Sample material is recorded as cDNA or gDNA derived from T cells, B-cell-depleted T cells, or PBMCs.

Authors' processing steps: Nucleated cell number was recorded as an estimate derived from reference gene primer amplification. Assay used: immunoSEQ multiplex PCR; TCRdb lists only in-frame clones, some missing. That table supplies the V and J calls and clone size; D and trimming were determined from the DNA. There are 150,000 to 200,000 clones in the sample; around four fifths occur only once, and 2.9% lies in the top ten. The CDR3 spans 15 residues. The V gene's germline CDR1 is SGHTA and CDR2 FQGNSA. The junction had 6 bases not matched to a gene; V was cut back by 5 bases and J by 3 bases. This sequence joins TRBV7-2 and TRBJ1-2, with 10 positions matching TRBD1. Sample: peripheral blood. The sequence was collected from a woman in her sixties or seventies with acute or convalescent COVID-19. CDR3 sequence reads: CASSQDRGTHYGYTF. CDR3 in DNA: TGTGCCAGCAGCCAGGACAGGGGGACCCACTATGGCTACACCTTC.